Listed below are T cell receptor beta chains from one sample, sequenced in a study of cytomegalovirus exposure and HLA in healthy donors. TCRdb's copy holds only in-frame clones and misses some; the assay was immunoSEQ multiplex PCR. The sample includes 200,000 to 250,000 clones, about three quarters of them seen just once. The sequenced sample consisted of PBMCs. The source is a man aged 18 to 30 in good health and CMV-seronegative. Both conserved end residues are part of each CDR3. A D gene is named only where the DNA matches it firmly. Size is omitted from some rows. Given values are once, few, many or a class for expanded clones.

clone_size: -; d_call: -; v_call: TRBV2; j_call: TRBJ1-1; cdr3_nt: TGTGCCAGCAGTAGTCAGGGAAGGGTCACTGAAGCTTTCTTT; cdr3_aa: CASSSQGRVTEAFF
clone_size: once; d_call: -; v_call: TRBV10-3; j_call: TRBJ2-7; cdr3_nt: TGTGCCATCAGTGAGGGTGAGCGCCACTACGAGCAGTACTTC; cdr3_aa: CAISEGERHYEQYF
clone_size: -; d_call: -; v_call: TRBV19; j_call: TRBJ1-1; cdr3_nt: TGTGCCAGTAGGGCGGTGAAAACGGACACTGAAGCTTTCTTT; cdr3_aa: CASRAVKTDTEAFF
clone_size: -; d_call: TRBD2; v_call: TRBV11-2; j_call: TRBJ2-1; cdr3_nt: TGTGCCAGCAGCAATTGGGCGGGGGGGCTAAATGAGCAGTTCTTC; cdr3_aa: CASSNWAGGLNEQFF
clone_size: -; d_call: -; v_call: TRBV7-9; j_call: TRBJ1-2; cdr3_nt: TGTGCCAGCAGCTTAGAACAGATAACCTTC; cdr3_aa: CASSLEQITF
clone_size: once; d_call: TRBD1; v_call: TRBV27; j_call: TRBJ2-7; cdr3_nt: TGTGCCAGCACATCAATGTCCGGACAGGGACGGTACGAGCAGTACTTC; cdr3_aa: CASTSMSGQGRYEQYF
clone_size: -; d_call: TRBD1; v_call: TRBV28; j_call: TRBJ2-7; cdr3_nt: TGTGCCAGCAGTCCGCCACAGGGGACGGGCTACGAGCAGTACTTC; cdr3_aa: CASSPPQGTGYEQYF
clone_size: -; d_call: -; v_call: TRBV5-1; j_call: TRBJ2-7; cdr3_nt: TGCGCCAGCAGCTTGGACACCTACGAGCAGTACTTC; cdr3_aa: CASSLDTYEQYF
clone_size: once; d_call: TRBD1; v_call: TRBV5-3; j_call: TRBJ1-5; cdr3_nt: TGTGCCAGAAGCGCCTCCCGGGACAGGGGGGGGGATAGCAATCAGCCCCAGCATTTT; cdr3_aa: CARSASRDRGGDSNQPQHF
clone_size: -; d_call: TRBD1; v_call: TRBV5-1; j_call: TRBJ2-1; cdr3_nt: TGCGCCAGCAGCTCGGGACAGGGGGCGGCCTACAATGAGCAGTTCTTC; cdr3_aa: CASSSGQGAAYNEQFF
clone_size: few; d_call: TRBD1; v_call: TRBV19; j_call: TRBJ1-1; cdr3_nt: TGTGCCAGTAGTGGGGACAGGGTGAAGACTGAAGCTTTCTTT; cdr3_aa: CASSGDRVKTEAFF
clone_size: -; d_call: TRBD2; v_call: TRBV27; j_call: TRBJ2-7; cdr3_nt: TGTGCCAGCAGCCCCACTAGCGGACCCTACGAGCAGTACTTC; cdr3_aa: CASSPTSGPYEQYF
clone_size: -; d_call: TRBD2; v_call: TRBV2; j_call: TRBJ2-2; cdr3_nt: TGTGCCAGCGGAGCGGGACCCACCGGGGAGCTGTTTTTT; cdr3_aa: CASGAGPTGELFF
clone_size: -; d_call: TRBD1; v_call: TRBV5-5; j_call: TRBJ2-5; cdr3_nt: TGTGCCAGCAGCCCAGGCAGGGACAGGGAAGAGACCCAGTACTTC; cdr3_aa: CASSPGRDREETQYF
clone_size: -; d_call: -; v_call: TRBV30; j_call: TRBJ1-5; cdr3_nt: TGTGCCTGGAGGTCGCGGAGCAATCAGCCCCAGCATTTT; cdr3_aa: CAWRSRSNQPQHF
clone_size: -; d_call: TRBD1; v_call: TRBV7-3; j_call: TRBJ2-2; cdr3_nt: TGTGCCAGCAGCCCGAACCGGGACAGGGTAACCGGGGAGCTGTTTTTT; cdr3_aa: CASSPNRDRVTGELFF
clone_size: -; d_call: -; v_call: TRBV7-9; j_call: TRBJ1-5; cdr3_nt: TGTGCCAGCAGCCGACAAGGGGGAAATCAGCCCCAGCATTTT; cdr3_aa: CASSRQGGNQPQHF
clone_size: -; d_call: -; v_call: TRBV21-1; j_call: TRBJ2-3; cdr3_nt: TGTGCCAGCAGCAAAAAGGGACACACTAGCACAGATACGCAGTATTTT; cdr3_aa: CASSKKGHTSTDTQYF
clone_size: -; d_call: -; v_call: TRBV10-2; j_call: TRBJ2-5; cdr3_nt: TGCGCCAGCAGTATAGCAGGGGAAAGTGGGACCCAGTACTTC; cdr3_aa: CASSIAGESGTQYF
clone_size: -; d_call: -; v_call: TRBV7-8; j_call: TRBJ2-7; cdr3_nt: TGTGCCAGCAGCTTAGAAAGGGGCTCCTACGAGCAGTACTTC; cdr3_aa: CASSLERGSYEQYF
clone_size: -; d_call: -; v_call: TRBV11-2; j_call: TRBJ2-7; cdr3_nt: TGTGCCAGCAGCTCCGGGACTGTAACCTACGAGCAGTACTTC; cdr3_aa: CASSSGTVTYEQYF
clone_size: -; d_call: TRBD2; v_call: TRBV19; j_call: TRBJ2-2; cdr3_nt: TGTGCCAGTAATAGACTAGCGGGAGTTTCCGGGGAGCTGTTTTTT; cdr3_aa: CASNRLAGVSGELFF
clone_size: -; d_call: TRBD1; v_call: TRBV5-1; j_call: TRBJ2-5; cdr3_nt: TGCGCCAGCACTCCGGGACAGGGAAGGGAGACCCAGTACTTC; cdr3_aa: CASTPGQGRETQYF
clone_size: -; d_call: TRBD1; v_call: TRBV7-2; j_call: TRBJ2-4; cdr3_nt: TGTGCCAGCAGCTCGGCCGGGACAGGAGTCAAAAACATTCAGTACTTC; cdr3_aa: CASSSAGTGVKNIQYF
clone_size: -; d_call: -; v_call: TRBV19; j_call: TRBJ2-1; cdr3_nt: TGTGCCAGTAGTGCCGAGGGAACCTTGGGGGAGCAGTTCTTC; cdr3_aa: CASSAEGTLGEQFF
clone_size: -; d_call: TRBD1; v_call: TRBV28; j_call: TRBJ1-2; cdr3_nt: TGTGCCAGCAGTTCCGGACAGGGGGGGTTATCCTACTATGGCTACACCTTC; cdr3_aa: CASSSGQGGLSYYGYTF
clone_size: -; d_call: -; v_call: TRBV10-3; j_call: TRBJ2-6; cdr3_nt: TGTGCCATCAGTGGACAGGTTGGTGGGGCCAACGTCCTGACTTTC; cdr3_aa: CAISGQVGGANVLTF
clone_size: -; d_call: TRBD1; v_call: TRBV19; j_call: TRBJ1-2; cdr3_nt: TGTGCCAGTAGTATGGGGACAGTAGACTATGGCTACACCTTC; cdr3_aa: CASSMGTVDYGYTF
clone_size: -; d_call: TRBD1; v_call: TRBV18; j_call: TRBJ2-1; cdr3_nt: TGTGCCAGCTCACCACCGTTTTTCCAGGGGGCCGATGAGCAGTTCTTC; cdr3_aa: CASSPPFFQGADEQFF
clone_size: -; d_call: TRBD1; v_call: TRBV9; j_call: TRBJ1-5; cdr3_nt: TGTGCCAGCAGCGGCGGGACAGGGGGCGGGAATCAGCCCCAGCATTTT; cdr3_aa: CASSGGTGGGNQPQHF
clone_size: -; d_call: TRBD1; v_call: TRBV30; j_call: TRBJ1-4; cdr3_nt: TGTGCCTGGAACAGGGGCTTGGGTGAAAAACTGTTTTTT; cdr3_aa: CAWNRGLGEKLFF
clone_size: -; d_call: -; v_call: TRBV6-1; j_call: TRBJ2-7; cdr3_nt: TGTGCCAGCAGTGAAATTGTTACCTACGAGCAGTACTTC; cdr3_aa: CASSEIVTYEQYF
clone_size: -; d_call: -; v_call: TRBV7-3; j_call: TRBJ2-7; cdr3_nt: TGTGCCACCTCAGGTTCCCCATCCTATTACGAGCAGTACTTC; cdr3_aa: CATSGSPSYYEQYF
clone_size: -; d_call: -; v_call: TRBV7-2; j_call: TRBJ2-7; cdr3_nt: TGTGCCAGCAGCGTCGAGGGGGTTTCCCGATACGAGCAGTACTTC; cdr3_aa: CASSVEGVSRYEQYF
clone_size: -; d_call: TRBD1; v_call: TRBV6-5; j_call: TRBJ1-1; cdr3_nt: TGTGCCAGCAGTTCCCTGGACAGGCGGAACACTGAAGCTTTCTTT; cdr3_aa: CASSSLDRRNTEAFF
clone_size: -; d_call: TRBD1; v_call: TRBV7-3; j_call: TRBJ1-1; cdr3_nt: TGTGCCAGCAGCTCGTCAGGGGGTCTCACTGAAGCTTTCTTT; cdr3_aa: CASSSSGGLTEAFF
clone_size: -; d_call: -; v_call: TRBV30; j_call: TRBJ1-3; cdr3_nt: TGTGCCTGGAGTGGCCCGAGCTCTGGAAACACCATATATTTT; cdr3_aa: CAWSGPSSGNTIYF
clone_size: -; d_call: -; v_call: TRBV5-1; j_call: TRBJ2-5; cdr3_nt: TGCGCCAGCAGCTCTGGGGGGGGGCTGGTAGAGACCCAGTACTTC; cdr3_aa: CASSSGGGLVETQYF
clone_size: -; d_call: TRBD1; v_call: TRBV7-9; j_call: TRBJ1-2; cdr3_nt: TGTGCCAGCAGCCCAGGGGGACAGGGAGCTTATGGCTACACCTTC; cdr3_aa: CASSPGGQGAYGYTF